This T cell receptor beta chain comes out of a study of CD8+ T cells in alopecia areata. The overall study: Each day, treated patients took oral tofacitinib twice, at 5 to 10 mg per dose.

RNA, once extracted, was reverse transcribed into cDNA for use as the sequencing template. The protocol was immunoSEQ multiplex PCR, while the TCRdb copy is restricted to in-frame clones and leaves out a portion. This sample carries more than 2,500 clones, roughly three quarters of them seen once, and the ten largest clones take around 5%. Findings and caveats of the study: Scalp clonality and expanded CD8+ clones among the top 100 showed significant decreases with tofacitinib.

Noted treatment: oral pan-JAK inhibitor, 5-10 mg twice daily. Sampling of alopecia areata patients yielded lesional scalp punch biopsies as well as peripheral blood. A note on this clone: Its antigen is not identified.

The germline V gene has CDR1 LNHDA and CDR2 SQIVND (reference sequence). CDR3 length: 14 residues. J gave up 6 bases and V 10 bases, and 7 bases lay outside the gene matches. The starting material was skin, obtained at week 24, from a patient treated with tofacitinib. The chain employs TRBV19 and TRBJ1-6; 9 nucleotides line up with TRBD1. The receptor was isolated from a human donor with alopecia areata. CDR3 region: CATEDRGVNSPLHF. DNA for the CDR3: TGTGCCACCGAGGACAGGGGAGTTAATTCACCCCTCCACTTT.